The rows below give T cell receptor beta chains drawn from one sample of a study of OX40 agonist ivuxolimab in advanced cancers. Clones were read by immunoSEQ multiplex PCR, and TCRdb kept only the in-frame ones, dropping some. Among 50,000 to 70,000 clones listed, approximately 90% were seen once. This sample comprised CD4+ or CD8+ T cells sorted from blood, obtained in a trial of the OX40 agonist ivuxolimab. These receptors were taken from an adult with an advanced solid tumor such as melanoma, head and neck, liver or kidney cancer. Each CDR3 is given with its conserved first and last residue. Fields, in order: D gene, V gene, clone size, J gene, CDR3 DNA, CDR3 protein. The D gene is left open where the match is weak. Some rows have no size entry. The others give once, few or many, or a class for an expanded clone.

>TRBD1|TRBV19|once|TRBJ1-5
TGTGCCAGTAGTATTTTGGGACAGGGCAATCAGCCCCAGCATTTT
CASSILGQGNQPQHF
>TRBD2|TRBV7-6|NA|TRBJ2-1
TGTGCCAGCAGCTTAGGGAGGATCGGGACTAGCGGGGACAATGAGCAGTTCTTC
CASSLGRIGTSGDNEQFF
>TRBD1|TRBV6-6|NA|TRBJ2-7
TGTGCCAGCAGTAGGGGACAGGAGGTCTACGAGCAGTACTTC
CASSRGQEVYEQYF
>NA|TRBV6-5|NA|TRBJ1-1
TGTGCCAGCAGTCAGAGGGGGAAGAGAGCTTTCTTT
CASSQRGKRAFF
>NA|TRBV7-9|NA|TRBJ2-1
TGTGCCAGCAGCCCCGTTCAAGTCGGCGAGCAGTTCTTC
CASSPVQVGEQFF
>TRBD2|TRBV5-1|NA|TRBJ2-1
TGCGCCAGCAGCCAGCCCCGACTAGCGCCGACCCCAAGCTCCTACAATGAGCAGTTCTTC
CASSQPRLAPTPSSYNEQFF
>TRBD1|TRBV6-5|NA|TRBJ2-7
TGTGCCAGCAGGGGGACAGGGGTTACCTACGAGCAGTACTTC
CASRGTGVTYEQYF
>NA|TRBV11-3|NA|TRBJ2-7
TGTGCCAGCAGCCCGCGTACGGCAGGGGTCTACGAGCAGTACTTC
CASSPRTAGVYEQYF
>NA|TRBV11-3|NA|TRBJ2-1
TGTGCCAGCAGCTTAGGAGGGACTTCCCGGGATGAGCAGTTCTTC
CASSLGGTSRDEQFF
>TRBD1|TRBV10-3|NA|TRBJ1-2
TGTGCCATCAGCGAGACAGGGACATATAACTATGGCTACACCTTC
CAISETGTYNYGYTF
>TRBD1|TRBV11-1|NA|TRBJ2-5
TGTGCCAGCAGCTTTACGGGACAGAAAGAGACCCAGTACTTC
CASSFTGQKETQYF
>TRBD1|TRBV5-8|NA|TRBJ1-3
TGTGCCAGCAGCGCGACAGGGCCCGGAAACACCATATATTTT
CASSATGPGNTIYF
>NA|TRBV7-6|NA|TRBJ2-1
TGTGCCAGCACCCTATACGCAGGGAACTACAATGAGCAGTTCTTC
CASTLYAGNYNEQFF
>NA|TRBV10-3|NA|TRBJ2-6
TGTGCCATCACCCGAGGTGAAGGGGCCTCTGGGGCCAACGTCCTGACTTTC
CAITRGEGASGANVLTF
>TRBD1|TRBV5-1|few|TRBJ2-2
TGCGCCAGCAGCCCACGACAGGGGGCTGGAACCGGGGAGCTGTTTTTT
CASSPRQGAGTGELFF
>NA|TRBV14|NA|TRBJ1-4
TGTGCCAGCAGCCAAGCCCGCCGGGAAAAACTGTTTTTT
CASSQARREKLFF
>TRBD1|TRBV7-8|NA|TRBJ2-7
TGTGCCAGCGGACAGGGGAACGAGCAGTACTTC
CASGQGNEQYF
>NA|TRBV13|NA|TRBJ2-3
TGTGCCAGCAGCTATCCCCCCCCGGGAGCGAGAACAGATACGCAGTATTTT
CASSYPPPGARTDTQYF
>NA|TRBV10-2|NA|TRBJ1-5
TGCGCCAGCAGTCTCGCAGGGGATCAGCCCCAGCATTTT
CASSLAGDQPQHF
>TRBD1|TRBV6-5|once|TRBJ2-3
TGTGCCAGCAGTTACCCGGGACAGGGGGCAGATACGCAGTATTTT
CASSYPGQGADTQYF
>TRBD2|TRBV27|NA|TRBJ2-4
TGTGCCAGCAGAATAGCGGGAGCGGGCGGCATTCAGTACTTC
CASRIAGAGGIQYF
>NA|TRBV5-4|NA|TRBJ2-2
TGTGCCAGCGGAGGGGGGGGCGGACTAGCGAACACCGGGGAGCTGTTTTTT
CASGGGGGLANTGELFF
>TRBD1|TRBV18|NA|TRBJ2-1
TGTGCCAGCTCACCACCGGGACAGGGCCTAGATGAGCAGTTCTTC
CASSPPGQGLDEQFF
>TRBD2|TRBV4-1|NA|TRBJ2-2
TGCGCCAGCAGCCAAGGTCCCAGCGGGAGAGGAACGGCGTACACCGGGGAGCTGTTTTTT
CASSQGPSGRGTAYTGELFF
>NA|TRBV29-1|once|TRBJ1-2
TGCAGCGCAGACCGGGCAGTCTATGGCTACACCTTC
CSADRAVYGYTF
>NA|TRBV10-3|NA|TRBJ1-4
TGTGCCATCAGTTCCGGAAACCAGGATGAAAAACTGTTTTTT
CAISSGNQDEKLFF
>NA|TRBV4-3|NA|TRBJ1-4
TGCGCCAGCAGCCAGGGAATACAGCATCTTAATGAAAAACTGTTTTTT
CASSQGIQHLNEKLFF
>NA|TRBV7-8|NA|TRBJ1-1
TGTGCCAGCAGCCTCCTAGAGAACACTGAAGCTTTCTTT
CASSLLENTEAFF
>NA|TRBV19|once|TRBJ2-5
TGTGCCAGTAGTATCCGAGAGACCCAGTACTTC
CASSIRETQYF
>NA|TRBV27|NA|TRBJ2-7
TGTGCCAGCAGTTTATTTCCAGAGGTCGAGCAGTACTTC
CASSLFPEVEQYF
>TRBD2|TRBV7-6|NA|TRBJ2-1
TGTGCCAGCAGCGAAGGACTAGCGGGAACCTTGAGTCATGAGCAGTTCTTC
CASSEGLAGTLSHEQFF
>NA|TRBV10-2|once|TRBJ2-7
TGCGCCAGCAGTGAAAGAGGGCGCGGTGACGAGCAGTACTTC
CASSERGRGDEQYF
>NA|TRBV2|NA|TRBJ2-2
TGTGCCAGCAGTGAAGAGCAGGTGAACACCGGGGAGCTGTTTTTT
CASSEEQVNTGELFF
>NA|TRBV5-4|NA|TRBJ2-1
TGTGCCAGCAGCTTAGATGTAGCGGCCTACAATGAGCAGTTCTTC
CASSLDVAAYNEQFF
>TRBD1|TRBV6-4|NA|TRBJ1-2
TGTGCCAGCCCACCAGGGGGCGGCGATGGCTACACCTTC
CASPPGGGDGYTF
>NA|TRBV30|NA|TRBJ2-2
TGTGCCTGGAGTCCCCTCGGAGCTGGGGAGCTGTTTTTT
CAWSPLGAGELFF
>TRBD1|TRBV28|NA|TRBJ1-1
TGTGCCAGCAGTCCCGCCCCGGGACAGGAGAACACTGAAGCTTTCTTT
CASSPAPGQENTEAFF
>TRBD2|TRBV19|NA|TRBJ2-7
TGTGCCACTAAAACGGGACTAGGGAGCGACGAGCAGTACTTC
CATKTGLGSDEQYF
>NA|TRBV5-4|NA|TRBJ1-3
TGTGCCAGCAGCGCCGGACAGATTGGAAACACCATATATTTT
CASSAGQIGNTIYF
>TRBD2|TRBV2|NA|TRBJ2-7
TGTGCCAGCAGAACCGGGGGGGGAGCCTACGAGCAGTACTTC
CASRTGGGAYEQYF
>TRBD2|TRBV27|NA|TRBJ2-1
TGTGCCAGCAGTTTGCCGGGAGGGGGAAATGAGCAGTTCTTC
CASSLPGGGNEQFF
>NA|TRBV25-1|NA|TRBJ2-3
TGTGCCAGCAGTGCCCATACTCGGGGTACGCAGTATTTT
CASSAHTRGTQYF
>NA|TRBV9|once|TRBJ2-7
TGTGCCAGCAGCGTAACCCAGGGGCCAACCTACGAGCAGTACTTC
CASSVTQGPTYEQYF
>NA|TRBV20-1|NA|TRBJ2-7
TGCAGTGTTCTTTCCCACGAGCAGTACTTC
CSVLSHEQYF
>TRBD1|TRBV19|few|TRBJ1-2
TGTGCCAGTAGTATAGGGGGACAGACCCTCTATGGCTACACCTTC
CASSIGGQTLYGYTF
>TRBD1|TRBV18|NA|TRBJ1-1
TGTGCCAGCTCACCGGCGTCACAGGGGGTTTACACTGAAGCTTTCTTT
CASSPASQGVYTEAFF
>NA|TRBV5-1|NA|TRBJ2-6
TGCGCCAGCAGCTTCCAGGTTTCTGGGGCCAACGTCCTGACTTTC
CASSFQVSGANVLTF
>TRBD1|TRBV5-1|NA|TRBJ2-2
TGCGCCAGCAGCTTGGAGGACAGGAGATCCACCGGGGAGCTGTTTTTT
CASSLEDRRSTGELFF
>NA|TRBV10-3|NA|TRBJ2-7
TGTGCCATCAGTGAGTTGACGGCGAACTCCTACGAGCAGTACTTC
CAISELTANSYEQYF